Each of the 5 T cell receptor beta chains below was sequenced from the same sample in a study of post-analysis software for immune sequencing data. What these receptors recognize is not known. Unique molecular identifiers featured in each of the TCR beta cDNA libraries. Using its own MiXCR run on the PCR reads, TCRdb lists one record per CDR3 protein. The repertoire holds approximately 260,000 distinct CDR3 sequences, 35% to 45% seen once, with approximately 4.6% in the top ten. Study-level findings and limits: Included in a set of five TRBV segments more frequent in patients than controls were TRBV5-6, TRBV5-1 and TRBV20-1.

Sequencing was carried out using blood. The receptors derive from a girl under 18 with multiple sclerosis.

The CDR3 DNA reads TGTGCCAGCAGCACGAGGGGGGCACCTAATGAAAAACTGTTTTTT. Its translation is CASSTRGAPNEKLFF. The gene calls are TRBV21-1 and TRBJ1-4; TRBD1, the table's D call, was not compared with the DNA. TRBV21-1 constitutes a pseudogene. The CDR3 runs to 15 residues.

This clonotype has at least ten counts. CDR3 coding DNA: TGTGCCAGCAGTCACGACAGGGGGAGGGATACGCAGTATTTT. Translated: CASSHDRGRDTQYF. This chain joins TRBV7-3 and TRBJ2-3, with 9 bases matching TRBD1. V trimming: 6 bases; J trimming: 6 bases; junction bases outside the gene matches: 7. CDR1 is SGHTA, CDR2 FQGTGA, per germline. CDR3 length equals 14 residues.

The CDR3 nucleotides read TGCAGCGTCCCCGGGGGCACTGAAGCTTTCTTT. Its protein is CSVPGGTEAFF. The chain recombines TRBV29-1 with TRBJ1-1; possible D gene TRBD1, 5 bases. V gave up 6 bases and J gave up 4 bases, with 9 bases separating them. CDR3 length equals 11 residues. CDR1 and CDR2 (germline): SQVTM, ANQGSEA.

This clonotype was seen repeatedly, ten times or more. V and J are TRBV7-8 and TRBJ2-1, with 10 bases aligning to TRBD1. The CDR3 covers 15 residues. The V and J ends lost 3 bases and 5 bases, in that order; junction bases with no gene match: 4. Per the germline V gene, CDR1 is SGHVS and CDR2 is FQNEAQ. The CDR3 nucleotides are TGTGCCAGCAGCTTCGACAGGGGGCCCCACAATGAGCAGTTCTTC. It translates to CASSFDRGPHNEQFF.

The rearrangement uses TRBV29-1 and TRBJ1-2; maybe TRBD1 (5 bases). In germline, CDR1 is SQVTM, CDR2 ANQGSEA. The CDR3 sequence is 14 residues long. Trimming removed 7 bases at V and 5 bases at J, with 20 bases between. The CDR3 loop is CSAGDGTGWYGYTF. CDR3 bases: TGCAGCGCCGGGGACGGAACGGGATGGTATGGCTACACCTTC.